This TCR beta chain was sequenced for a study of cytomegalovirus exposure and HLA in healthy donors. J was trimmed by 0 bases and V by 7 bases; bases with no gene match: 7. Germline CDR1 and CDR2: MDHEN and SYDVKM. The CDR3 extends over 16 amino acids. Profiled with immunoSEQ multiplex PCR; TCRdb holds only in-frame clones, not every one. The data contain about 58,000 clones, 90% of them singletons. Sequencing input: PBMCs. The clonotype originates from a man between 18 and 29 years old in good health and CMV-seronegative. The V gene is TRBV28, the J gene TRBJ1-3; TRBD1 agrees at 9 bases. CDR3: CASTADRGYSGNTIYF. Here the CDR3 DNA reads TGTGCCAGCACTGCGGACAGGGGTTACTCTGGAAACACCATATATTTT.